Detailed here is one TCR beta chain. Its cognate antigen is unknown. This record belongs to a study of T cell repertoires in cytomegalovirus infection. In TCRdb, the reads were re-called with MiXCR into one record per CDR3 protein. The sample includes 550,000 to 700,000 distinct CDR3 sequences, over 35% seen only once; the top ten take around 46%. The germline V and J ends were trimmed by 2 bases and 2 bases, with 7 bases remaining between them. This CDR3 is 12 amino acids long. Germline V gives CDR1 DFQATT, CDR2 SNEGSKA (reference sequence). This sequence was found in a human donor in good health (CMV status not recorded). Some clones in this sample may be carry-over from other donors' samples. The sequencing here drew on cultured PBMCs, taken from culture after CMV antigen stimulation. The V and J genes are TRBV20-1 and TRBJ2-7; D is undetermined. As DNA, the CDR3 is TGCAGTGCTAGACACAACACCTACGAGCAGTACTTC. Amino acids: CSARHNTYEQYF.